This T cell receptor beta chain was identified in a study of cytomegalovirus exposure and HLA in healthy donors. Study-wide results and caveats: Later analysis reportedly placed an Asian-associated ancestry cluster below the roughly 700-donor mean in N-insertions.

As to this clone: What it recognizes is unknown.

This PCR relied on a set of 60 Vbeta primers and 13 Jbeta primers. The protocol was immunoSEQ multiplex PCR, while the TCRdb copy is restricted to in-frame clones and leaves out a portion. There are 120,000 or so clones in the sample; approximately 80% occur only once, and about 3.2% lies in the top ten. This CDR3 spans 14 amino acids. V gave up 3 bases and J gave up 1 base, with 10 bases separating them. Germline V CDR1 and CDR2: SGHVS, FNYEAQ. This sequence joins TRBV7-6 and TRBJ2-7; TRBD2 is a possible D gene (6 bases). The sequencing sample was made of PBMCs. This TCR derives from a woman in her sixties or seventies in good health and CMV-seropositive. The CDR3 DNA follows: TGTGCCAGCAGCTTGTTCGGGGGTTCCTACGAGCAGTACTTC. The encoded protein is CASSLFGGSYEQYF.